This T cell receptor beta chain was observed in a study of T cell changes during pregnancy in multiple sclerosis. Assay: immunoSEQ multiplex PCR; the TCRdb copy retains only in-frame clones and omits some. Of about 31,000 clones listed, roughly nine tenths were seen once; the top ten hold roughly 4.5%. The germline gives CDR1 KGHSY, CDR2 FQNENV. With 5 bases removed from V and 8 bases from J, the gap between germline ends came to 13 bases. The CDR3 loop spans 13 amino acids. The source of this sequence is a female donor with multiple sclerosis, enrolled in a pregnancy study. Material: CD8+ T cells from peripheral blood mononuclear cells, obtained in the second trimester of pregnancy. The chain couples TRBV16 to TRBJ2-1; a possible D gene is TRBD2 (5 bases). CDR3: CASSDVRVDEQFF. The CDR3 DNA is TGTGCCAGCAGCGACGTGAGGGTCGATGAGCAGTTCTTC.